This T cell receptor beta chain was captured by sequencing in a study of beta chain features in type 1 diabetes (dated by TCRdb to between 2017 and 2018). Study-level background: Mean age, gender distribution, total cell number and subset yield did not differ between patients and healthy donors. A total of about 100,000,000 sorted cells were examined across all samples, and RNA yield correlated strongly with the number of cells per subset. In the study, TCRB repertoires of sorted circulating CD4+ T cell subsets from recently diagnosed type 1 diabetes patients were compared with those of matched healthy donors. Naive and central memory subsets were obtained from all 30 or so donors, but regulatory and stem cell-like memory subsets were isolated from only 8 patients and 8 healthy donors.

Regarding this clone: What antigen it recognizes has not been identified. One base away there is no much larger clone; base qualities are not given.

The entire amount of isolated RNA was reverse transcribed using the High Capacity cDNA Reverse Transcription Kit, so the sequenced TCRB transcripts were expressed ones. Deep immunoSEQ sequencing was performed on naive, central memory and regulatory T cell samples, with an average of around 3.4 million total reads per sample. Sorted cells were lysed in RLT buffer and RNA was extracted with DNase-treated RNeasy Micro or Mini kits, depending on cell number. Each cell subset was processed separately to prevent cross-contamination, with patient and healthy donor samples processed together. The immunoSEQ multiplex PCR was used to amplify TCRB sequences from cDNA, generating 87-bp fragments that spanned the CDR3 region. The amplicons were sequenced using the Illumina HiSeq platform. Under the source paper's analysis protocol: PCR bias was corrected computationally using synthetic template baselines, and reads within Hamming distance 2 were collapsed, with unmergeable singletons discarded. By aligning reads against IMGT, V, D and J genes, CDR3 length, and insertions or deletions at six rearrangement sites were assigned. Within each subset, clonotype counts were normalized to sorted cell number, after which true diversity and Gini coefficients were computed with the tcR R package. The overlap coefficient, calculated on TCRB nucleotide sequences, was used to measure repertoire sharing. As a proxy for the pre-selection repertoire, out-of-frame TCRB sequences from naive cells were analyzed. Entries here come from immuneACCESS through TCRdb and include only in-frame sequences with V and J called. Some clones fail to appear in such tables; in the studies checked, an unresolved V gene covers under half of the shortfall, and the cause of the remainder is unknown. From that table come the V and J calls and clone size; the DNA was used to work out D and trimming. A total of about 240,000 clones appear in this sample, approximately 14% of them only once. 0.019% of the sample belongs to the ten largest clones.

V is pruned by 5 bases and J by 6 bases, leaving 9 bases of the junction without a gene match. The germline V gene yields SGHAT for CDR1 and FQNNGV for CDR2. Taken from cysteine to phenylalanine, the CDR3 has 14 residues. Only CDR3 DNA remains: 42 bases, in frame from the first base. The investigation overall reported the following: Patients with type 1 diabetes made fewer insertions and deleted more nucleotides at VDJ recombination sites, implying thymic rearrangement abnormalities. Shorter templates might be favored by PCR, yet because patient and control samples were amplified and corrected together, any such skew would affect both groups equally. The naive, central memory and regulatory TCRB repertoires appeared to resemble one another more closely among patients than among healthy donors. Only small numbers of individuals were included in the HLA sub-analyses, which left unresolved whether HLA type had any influence on TCRB rearrangement. Because cDNA was sequenced instead of genomic DNA, highly expressing activated cells could be over-represented, though the groups showed no difference in activation or CD3 levels. A moderate but significant shortening of TCRB CDR3 length was observed in type 1 diabetes patients in all four CD4+ subsets.

From each donor, a single peripheral blood sample of around 0.12 L on average was drawn into heparinised tubes. A BD FACSAria II and a panel including CD45RO, CCR7, CD25, CD127, CD95 and CD27 were used to sort naive, central memory, regulatory and stem cell-like memory CD4+ T cells. Every sorted population had a purity above 95%. PBMCs were isolated immediately by Lymphoprep density gradient centrifugation and stained directly without culture. So that batch effects would be minimized, each experiment stained and sorted samples in pairs, pairing one healthy donor with one patient. The TCR comes from a man aged 25-45 years with type 1 diabetes. Sequenced material: naive CD4+ T cells from blood. Taken with the paper, the label for cell subset or site translates to: true naive CD4+ T cells. This chain is built from TRBV11-2 and TRBJ2-7; 8 bases in the junction line up with TRBD1. The sequenced DNA is TGTGCCAGCAGCCCCAGGGCAGGGGGCAGCGAGCAGTACTTC. This sequence encodes CASSPRAGGSEQYF.